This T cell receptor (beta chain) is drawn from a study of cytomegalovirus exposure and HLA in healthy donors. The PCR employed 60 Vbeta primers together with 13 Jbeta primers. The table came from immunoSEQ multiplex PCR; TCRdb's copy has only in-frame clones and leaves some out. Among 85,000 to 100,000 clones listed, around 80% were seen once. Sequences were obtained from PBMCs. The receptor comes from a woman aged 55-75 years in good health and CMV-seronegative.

In DNA form, the CDR3 reads TGTGCCAGCAGGTGGGACTCCGCAGATACGCAGTATTTT. Translation: CASRWDSADTQYF. The chain employs TRBV6-1 and TRBJ2-3, with D perhaps TRBD2 (6 bases). The CDR3 has 13 amino acids. Germline V gives CDR1 MNHNS, CDR2 SASEGT. V lost 6 bases and J lost 4, with 11 bases in between.